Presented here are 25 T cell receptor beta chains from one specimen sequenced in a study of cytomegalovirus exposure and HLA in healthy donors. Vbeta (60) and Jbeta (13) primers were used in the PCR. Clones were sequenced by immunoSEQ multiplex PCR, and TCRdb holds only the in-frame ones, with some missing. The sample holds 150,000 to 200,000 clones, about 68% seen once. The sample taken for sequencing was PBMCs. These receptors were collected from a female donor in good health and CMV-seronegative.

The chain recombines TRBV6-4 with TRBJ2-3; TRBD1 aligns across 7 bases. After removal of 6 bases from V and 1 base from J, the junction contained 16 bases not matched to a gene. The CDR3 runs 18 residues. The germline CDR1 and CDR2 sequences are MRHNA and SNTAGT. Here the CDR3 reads CASSGDRAGRTGTDTQYF. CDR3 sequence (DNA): TGTGCCAGCAGCGGAGACAGGGCTGGTCGGACTGGCACAGATACGCAGTATTTT.

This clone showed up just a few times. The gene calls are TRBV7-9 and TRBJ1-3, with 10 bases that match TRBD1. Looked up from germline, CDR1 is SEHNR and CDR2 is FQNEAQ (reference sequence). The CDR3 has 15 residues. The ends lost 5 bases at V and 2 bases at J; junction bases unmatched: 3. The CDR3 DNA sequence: TGTGCCAGCAGCGGGGACAGGGGAACTGGAAACACCATATATTTT. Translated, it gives CASSGDRGTGNTIYF.

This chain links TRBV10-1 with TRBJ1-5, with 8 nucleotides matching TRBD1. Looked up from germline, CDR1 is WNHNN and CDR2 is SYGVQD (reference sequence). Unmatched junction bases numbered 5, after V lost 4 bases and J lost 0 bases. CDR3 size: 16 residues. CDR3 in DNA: TGCGCCAGCAGTGCTCCAGGGGGCTATAGCAATCAGCCCCAGCATTTT. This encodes CASSAPGGYSNQPQHF.

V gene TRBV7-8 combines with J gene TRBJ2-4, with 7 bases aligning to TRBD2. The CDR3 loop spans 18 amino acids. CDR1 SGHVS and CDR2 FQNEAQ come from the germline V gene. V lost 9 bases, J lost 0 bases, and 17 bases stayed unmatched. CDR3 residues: CASSLWGGGPIAKNIQYF. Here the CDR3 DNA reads TGTGCCAGTTCCCTCTGGGGGGGAGGCCCAATAGCCAAAAACATTCAGTACTTC.

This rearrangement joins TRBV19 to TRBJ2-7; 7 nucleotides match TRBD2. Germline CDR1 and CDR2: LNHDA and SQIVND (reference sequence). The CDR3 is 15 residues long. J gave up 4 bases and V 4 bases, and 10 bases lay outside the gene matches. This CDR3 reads CASSTRGRQWYEQYF. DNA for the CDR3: TGTGCCAGTAGTACCCGCGGGAGACAGTGGTACGAGCAGTACTTC.

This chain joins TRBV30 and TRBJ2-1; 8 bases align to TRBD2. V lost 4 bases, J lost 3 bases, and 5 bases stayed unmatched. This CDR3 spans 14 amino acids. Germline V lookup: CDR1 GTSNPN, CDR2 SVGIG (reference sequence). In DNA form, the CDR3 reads TGTGCCTGGACCTTAGCGGGGTTCTACAATGAGCAGTTCTTC. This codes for CAWTLAGFYNEQFF.

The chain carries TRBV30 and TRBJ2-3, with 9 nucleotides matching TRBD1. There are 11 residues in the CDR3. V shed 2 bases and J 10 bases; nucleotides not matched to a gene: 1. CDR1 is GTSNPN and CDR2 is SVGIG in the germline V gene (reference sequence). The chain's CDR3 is CAWSRTGAQYF. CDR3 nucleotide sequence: TGTGCCTGGAGTCGGACAGGGGCGCAGTATTTT.

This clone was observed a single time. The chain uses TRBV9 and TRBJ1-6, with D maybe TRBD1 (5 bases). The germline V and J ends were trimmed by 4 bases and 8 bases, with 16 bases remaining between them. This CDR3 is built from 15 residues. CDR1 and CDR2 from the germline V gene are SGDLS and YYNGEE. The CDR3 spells CASSTRGGGDSPLHF. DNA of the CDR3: TGTGCCAGCAGCACCCGCGGAGGAGGGGATTCACCCCTCCACTTT.

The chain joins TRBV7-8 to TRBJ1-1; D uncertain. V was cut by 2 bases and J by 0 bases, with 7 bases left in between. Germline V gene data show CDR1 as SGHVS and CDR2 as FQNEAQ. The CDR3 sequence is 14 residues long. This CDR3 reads CASSLMSVNTEAFF. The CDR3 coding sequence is TGTGCCAGCAGCTTAATGAGTGTGAACACTGAAGCTTTCTTT.

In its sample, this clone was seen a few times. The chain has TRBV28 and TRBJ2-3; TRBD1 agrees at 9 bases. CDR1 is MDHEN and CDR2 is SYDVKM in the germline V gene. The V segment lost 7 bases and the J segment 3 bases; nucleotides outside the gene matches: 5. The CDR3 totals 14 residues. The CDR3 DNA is TGTGCCAGCATGACAGGGGGACTGACAGATACGCAGTATTTT. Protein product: CASMTGGLTDTQYF.

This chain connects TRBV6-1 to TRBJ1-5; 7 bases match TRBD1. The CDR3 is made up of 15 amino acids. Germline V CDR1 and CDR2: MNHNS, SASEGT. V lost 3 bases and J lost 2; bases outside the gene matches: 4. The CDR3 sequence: CASSDWDSGNQPQHF. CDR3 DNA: TGTGCCAGCAGTGACTGGGACAGCGGCAATCAGCCCCAGCATTTT.

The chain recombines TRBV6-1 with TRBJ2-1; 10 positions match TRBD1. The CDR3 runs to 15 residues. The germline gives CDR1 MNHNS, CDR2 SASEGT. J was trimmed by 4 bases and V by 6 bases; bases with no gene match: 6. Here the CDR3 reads CASRPDRGAYNEQFF. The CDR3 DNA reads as TGTGCCAGCAGGCCGGACAGGGGGGCATACAATGAGCAGTTCTTC.

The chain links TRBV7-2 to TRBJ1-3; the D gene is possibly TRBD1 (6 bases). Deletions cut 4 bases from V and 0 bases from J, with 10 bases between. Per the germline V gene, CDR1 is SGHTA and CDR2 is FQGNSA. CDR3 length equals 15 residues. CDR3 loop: CASSSARGSGNTIYF. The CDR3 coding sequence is TGTGCCAGCAGCTCGGCCAGGGGCTCTGGAAACACCATATATTTT.

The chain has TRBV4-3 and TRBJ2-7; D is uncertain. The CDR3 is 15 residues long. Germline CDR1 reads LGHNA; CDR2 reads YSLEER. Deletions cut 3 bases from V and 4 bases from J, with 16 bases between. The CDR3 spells CASSQVPAGGYEQYF. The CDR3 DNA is TGCGCCAGCAGCCAGGTACCGGCAGGTGGGTACGAGCAGTACTTC.

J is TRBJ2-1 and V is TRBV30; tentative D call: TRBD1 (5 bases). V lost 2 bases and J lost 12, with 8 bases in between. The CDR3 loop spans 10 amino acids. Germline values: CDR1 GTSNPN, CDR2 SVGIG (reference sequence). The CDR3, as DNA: TGTGCCTGGAGTCTAGGGGTGCAGTTCTTC. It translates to CAWSLGVQFF.

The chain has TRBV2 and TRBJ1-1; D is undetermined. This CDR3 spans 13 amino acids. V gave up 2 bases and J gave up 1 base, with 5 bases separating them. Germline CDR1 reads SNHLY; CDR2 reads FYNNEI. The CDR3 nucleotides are TGTGCCAGCAGTGAAACAGAGAACACTGAAGCTTTCTTT. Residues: CASSETENTEAFF.

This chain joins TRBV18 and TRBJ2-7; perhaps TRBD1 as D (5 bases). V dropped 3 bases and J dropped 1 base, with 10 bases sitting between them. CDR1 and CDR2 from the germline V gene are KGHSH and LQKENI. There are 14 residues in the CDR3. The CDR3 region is CASSPAAGSYEQYF. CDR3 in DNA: TGTGCCAGCTCACCTGCCGCAGGGTCCTACGAGCAGTACTTC.

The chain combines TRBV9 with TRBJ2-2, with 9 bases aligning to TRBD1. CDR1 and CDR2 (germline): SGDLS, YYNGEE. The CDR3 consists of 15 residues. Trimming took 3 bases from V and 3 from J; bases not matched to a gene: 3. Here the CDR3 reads CASSAWTGDTGELFF. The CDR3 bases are TGTGCCAGCAGCGCCTGGACAGGGGACACCGGGGAGCTGTTTTTT.

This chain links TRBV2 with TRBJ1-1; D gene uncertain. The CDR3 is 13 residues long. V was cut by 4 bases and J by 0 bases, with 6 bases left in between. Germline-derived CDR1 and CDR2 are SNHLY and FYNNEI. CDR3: CASSAQVNTEAFF. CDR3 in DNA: TGTGCCAGCAGTGCGCAGGTGAACACTGAAGCTTTCTTT.

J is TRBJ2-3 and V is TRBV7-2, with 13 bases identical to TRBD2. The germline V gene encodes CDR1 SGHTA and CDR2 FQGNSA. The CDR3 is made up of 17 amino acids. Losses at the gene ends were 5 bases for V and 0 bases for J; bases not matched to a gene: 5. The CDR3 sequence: CASSLGLAGSSTDTQYF. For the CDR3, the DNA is TGTGCCAGCAGCCTGGGACTAGCGGGGTCTAGCACAGATACGCAGTATTTT.

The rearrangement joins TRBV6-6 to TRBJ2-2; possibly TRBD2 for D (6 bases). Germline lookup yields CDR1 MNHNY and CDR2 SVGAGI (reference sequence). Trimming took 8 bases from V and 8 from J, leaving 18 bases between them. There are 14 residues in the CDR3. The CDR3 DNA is TGTGCCAGCCGTAGGGAGGCTGAATTTGGGGAGCTGTTTTTT. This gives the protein CASRREAEFGELFF.

The CDR3 spells CASRRGGDEQFF. The CDR3 nucleotides read TGTGCCAGTAGACGTGGAGGGGATGAGCAGTTCTTC. The J gene is TRBJ2-1, the V gene TRBV19; a weak D match, TRBD2 (6 bases). The germline V gene has CDR1 LNHDA and CDR2 SQIVND (reference sequence). The V and J ends lost 6 bases and 8 bases respectively, with 11 bases between them. This CDR3 region has 12 residues.

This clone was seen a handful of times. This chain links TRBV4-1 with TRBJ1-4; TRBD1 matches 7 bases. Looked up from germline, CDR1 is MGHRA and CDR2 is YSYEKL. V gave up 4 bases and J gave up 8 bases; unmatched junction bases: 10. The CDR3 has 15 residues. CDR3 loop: CASSRSDRAPEKLFF. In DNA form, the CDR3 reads TGCGCCAGCAGCCGATCAGACAGGGCTCCCGAAAAACTGTTTTTT.

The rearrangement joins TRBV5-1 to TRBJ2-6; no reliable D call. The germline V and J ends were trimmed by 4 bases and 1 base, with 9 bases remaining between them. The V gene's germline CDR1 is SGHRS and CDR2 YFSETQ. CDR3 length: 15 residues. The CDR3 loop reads CASSAPESGANVLTF. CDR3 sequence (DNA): TGCGCCAGCAGCGCGCCCGAATCTGGGGCCAACGTCCTGACTTTC.

CDR3 protein: CASSSTGGIANEQFF. The DNA of the CDR3 is TGTGCCAGCAGTTCCACAGGGGGAATCGCGAATGAGCAGTTCTTC. The chain carries TRBV6-6 and TRBJ2-1; 8 positions match TRBD1. The CDR3 is made up of 15 amino acids. Trimming at V came to 4 bases and at J to 7 bases, leaving 9 bases not matched to a gene. Germline V lookup: CDR1 MNHNY, CDR2 SVGAGI (reference sequence).